The source of this T cell receptor (beta chain) is a study of blood T cell repertoires in COVID-19. Whole-study context: Samples taken during acute and convalescent COVID-19 were collected in the United States, Italy and Spain. From T cells, B-cell-depleted T cells, or PBMCs came the material, which was cDNA or gDNA.

CDR3 size: 18 residues. Germline CDR1 is SGHTA and CDR2 is FQGNSA. Trimming cost V 1 base and J 4 bases, with 20 bases left between them. This clone was seen more than once but under ten times. How the authors handled the data: Nucleated cell counts were estimated from reference gene primer amplification. Method: immunoSEQ multiplex PCR; TCRdb's copy keeps in-frame clones and lacks some. D and trimming were read from the DNA, whereas the V and J calls and clone size are those reported in that table. The sample holds about 180,000 clones; 70% to 90% are singletons and the top ten take less than 25%. Source material: peripheral blood. This TCR came from a man between 65 and 85 years old with active or convalescent COVID-19. This chain links TRBV7-2 with TRBJ2-1, with a tentative D call TRBD2 (7 bases). The CDR3, as DNA: TGTGCCAGCAGCTTAGAGGGGGGGCCCCATAGCGGGTACAATGAGCAGTTCTTC. Translation: CASSLEGGPHSGYNEQFF.